Listed here are 32 T cell receptor beta chains from one sample, sequenced in a study of patients and donors after allogeneic stem cell transplantation. TCRdb reprocessed the RT-PCR reads via MiXCR and lists one record per CDR3 protein. The sample consists of roughly 2,400 distinct CDR3 sequences, around 18% of them appearing once. Sequenced: blood, either unsorted or a sorted T cell fraction (not recorded which). These receptors originate from a human donor who was either an allogeneic HSCT recipient or a stem cell or donor lymphocyte infusion donor (not recorded which). It is not recorded whose cells these are; they may come from a transplant donor.

In its sample, this clonotype ranks as large. This sequence joins TRBV7-2 and TRBJ2-2, with D perhaps TRBD1 (6 bases). Germline V gives CDR1 SGHTA, CDR2 FQGNSA. Trimming cost V 4 bases and J 5 bases, with 11 bases left between them. This CDR3 contains 14 residues. CDR3 amino acids: CASSYQGTTGELFF. In DNA, the CDR3 is TGTGCCAGCAGCTATCAGGGGACGACCGGGGAGCTGTTTTTT.

The rearrangement joins TRBV18 to TRBJ2-2, with 8 bases lining up with TRBD1. V lost 5 bases to trimming and J lost 2 bases; unmatched junction nucleotides: 7. This CDR3 is built from 16 residues. The V gene's germline CDR1 is KGHSH and CDR2 LQKENI. CDR3 nucleotides: TGTGCCAGCTCAACCGGACAGGGCCGTAACACCGGGGAGCTGTTTTTT. The encoded protein is CASSTGQGRNTGELFF.

This clonotype was observed a few times. The gene calls are TRBV14 and TRBJ2-3; maybe TRBD1 (6 bases). Trimming shortened V by 4 bases and J by 3 bases, and 11 bases separated the two germline ends. The CDR3 sequence is 14 residues long. The germline CDR1 and CDR2 sequences are SGHDN and FVKESK. DNA of the CDR3: TGTGCCAGCAGCCCGGCAGGGGTGACAGATACGCAGTATTTT. Translated: CASSPAGVTDTQYF.

The table lists this clonotype with a few counts. The CDR3, as DNA: TGTGCCAGCAGCTTCTCCCGAACAGGGAAAGCAACTGAAGCTTTCTTT. Residues: CASSFSRTGKATEAFF. The J gene is TRBJ1-1, the V gene TRBV7-2; the D gene is possibly TRBD1 (6 bases). The V end was cut by 3 bases, the J end by 5 bases, with 19 bases between. This CDR3 is 16 amino acids long. The germline gives CDR1 SGHTA, CDR2 FQGNSA.

This clonotype came up a few times. The chain joins TRBV5-1 to TRBJ2-1; TRBD2 is a possible D gene (6 bases). The V end lost 5 bases, the J end lost 9 bases, and 30 bases lay between the germline ends. The CDR3 totals 18 residues. Germline V lookup: CDR1 SGHRS, CDR2 YFSETQ. This CDR3 reads CASSSSLSTSSVIGEQFF. The DNA for the CDR3 is TGCGCCAGCAGTTCCTCACTATCGACTAGTTCCGTGATCGGTGAGCAGTTCTTC.

This clonotype was counted only a few times. The CDR3 loop is CASSFRGGELFF. CDR3 DNA sequence: TGTGCCAGCAGTTTCCGGGGGGGGGAGCTGTTTTTT. The chain uses TRBV6-5 and TRBJ2-2; D is possibly TRBD2 (6 bases). Germline loops: CDR1 MNHEY, CDR2 SVGAGI. The ends were cut back, 4 bases at V and 8 bases at J, with 8 bases in the middle. The CDR3 spans 12 residues.

This clonotype was found a few times. The CDR3 nucleotides read TGTGCCAGCAGCTTTATAGATGAGCAGTTCTTC. This gives the protein CASSFIDEQFF. J is TRBJ2-1 and V is TRBV5-5; D is uncertain. Germline CDR1 SGHKS, CDR2 YYEKEE (reference sequence). The CDR3 length is 11 residues. The V gene lost 2 bases and the J gene lost 8 bases, with 5 bases spanning the gap. Full variable domain (outside the CDR3, taken from reference TRBV5-5 and TRBJ2-1): DAGVTQSPTHLIKTRGQQVTLRCSPISGHKSVSWYQQVLGQGPQFIFQYYEKEERGRGNFPDRFSARQFPNYSSELNVNALLLGDSALYLCASSFIDEQFFGPGTRLTVL.

Only a few counts were recorded for this clonotype. The rearrangement joins TRBV5-4 to TRBJ1-6, with 7 positions matching TRBD1. V lost 3 bases, J lost 10 bases, and 13 bases stayed unmatched. The CDR3 length is 16 residues. Germline V lookup: CDR1 SGHNT, CDR2 YYREEE (reference sequence). The DNA for the CDR3 is TGTGCCAGCAGCTCTTGGAAAGACAGGGTCGGGTCACCCCTCCACTTT. Its translation: CASSSWKDRVGSPLHF.

V gene TRBV11-1 combines with J gene TRBJ2-7, with D maybe TRBD1 (6 bases). Per the germline V gene, CDR1 is SGHAT and CDR2 is FQDESV (reference sequence). Between the trimmed V and J ends, which lost 1 base and 2 bases, there was a span of 15 bases. This CDR3 contains 16 residues. CDR3 loop: CASSLGQGKFAYEQYF. CDR3 DNA: TGTGCCAGCAGCTTAGGCCAGGGGAAATTCGCCTACGAGCAGTACTTC.

This chain connects TRBV4-1 to TRBJ2-5; 8 bases line up with TRBD1. The CDR3 has 16 residues. The V gene end was trimmed by 0 bases and the J gene end by 6 bases; junction bases not matched to a gene: 9. In germline, CDR1 is MGHRA, CDR2 YSYEKL. The CDR3 spells CASSQDGAGGGKTQYF. In nucleotides, the CDR3 is TGCGCCAGCAGCCAAGATGGGGCAGGGGGCGGGAAGACCCAGTACTTC.

The V gene is TRBV3-1, the J gene TRBJ1-2, with D perhaps matching TRBD1 (6 bases). CDR1 and CDR2 (germline): LGHDT, YNNKEL (reference sequence). The CDR3 runs to 14 residues. V was pared by 3 bases and J by 5 bases, with 13 bases between. CDR3 residues: CASSQPDREYGYTF. DNA for the CDR3: TGTGCCAGCAGCCAGCCGGACAGAGAATATGGCTACACCTTC.

The gene calls are TRBV5-5 and TRBJ2-3; 12 bases line up with TRBD1. The CDR3 has 18 residues. V lost 3 bases to trimming and J lost 4 bases; unmatched junction nucleotides: 12. Germline V gene lookup returns CDR1 SGHKS and CDR2 YYEKEE (reference sequence). CDR3 protein: CASSSQPGQGAAADTQYF. For the CDR3, the DNA is TGTGCCAGCAGCTCTCAACCGGGACAGGGGGCTGCGGCAGATACGCAGTATTTT.

The chain combines TRBV12-3 or TRBV12-4 with TRBJ1-1, with unresolved D. V lost 6 bases and J 3 bases, leaving 5 bases between the germline ends. This CDR3 comprises 11 residues. The chain's CDR3 is CASSLYTEAFF. Here the CDR3 DNA reads TGTGCCAGCAGCCTGTACACTGAAGCTTTCTTT.

This clonotype was seen more than once but under ten times. The chain combines TRBV6-6 with TRBJ2-7; tentative D call: TRBD2 (7 bases). Germline V CDR1 and CDR2: MNHNY, SVGAGI (reference sequence). The V gene lost 7 bases and the J gene lost 2 bases, with 15 bases spanning the gap. This CDR3 is 14 amino acids long. CDR3 residues: CASNLGGAPYEQYF. CDR3 bases: TGTGCCAGCAACCTTGGGGGGGCGCCCTACGAGCAGTACTTC.

This clonotype was observed a few times. The rearrangement uses TRBV15 and TRBJ2-1; tentative D call: TRBD1 (6 bases). The CDR3 runs 16 residues. V dropped 5 bases and J dropped 1 base, with 15 bases sitting between them. CDR1 is LNHNV, CDR2 YYDKDF, per germline (reference sequence). The CDR3, as DNA: TGTGCCACCAGCCCGTCTAGGGGGAGTTCCTACAATGAGCAGTTCTTC. Translated: CATSPSRGSSYNEQFF.

In its sample, this clonotype is large. This CDR3 reads CASGGNYGYTF. The CDR3 DNA reads as TGTGCCAGCGGAGGAAACTATGGCTACACCTTC. V is TRBV7-2 and J is TRBJ1-2; D gene unclear. The CDR3 consists of 11 residues. V was pared by 8 bases and J by 2 bases, with 6 bases between. Germline loops: CDR1 SGHTA, CDR2 FQGNSA. The variable domain in full, with the rest retrieved from reference TRBV7-2 and TRBJ1-2, is GAGVSQSPSNKVTEKGKDVELRCDPISGHTALYWYRQSLGQGLEFLIYFQGNSAPDKSGLPSDRFSAERTGGSVSTLTIQRTQQEDSAVYLCASGGNYGYTFGSGTRLTVV.

There are a few counts of this clonotype. The chain employs TRBV5-5 and TRBJ1-6, with D tentatively TRBD1 (6 bases). The germline gives CDR1 SGHKS, CDR2 YYEKEE (reference sequence). The CDR3 has 18 amino acids. V was trimmed by 5 bases and J by 1 base, leaving 19 bases between them. The CDR3 sequence is CASRKRVAGESYNSPLHF. DNA of the CDR3: TGTGCCAGCAGGAAGAGGGTCGCAGGGGAGTCCTATAATTCACCCCTCCACTTT.

This clonotype was recorded a few times. This chain joins TRBV30 and TRBJ1-1; 9 bases are a match to TRBD1. Germline CDR1 GTSNPN, CDR2 SVGIG (reference sequence). J gave up 5 bases and V 2 bases, and 9 bases lay outside the gene matches. The CDR3 length is 15 residues. The CDR3, as DNA: TGTGCCTGGAGTTCACACCTGACAGGGGGTACTGAAGCTTTCTTT. This gives the protein CAWSSHLTGGTEAFF.

V gene TRBV30 combines with J gene TRBJ2-1; 9 positions match TRBD2. Germline assignment: CDR1 GTSNPN and CDR2 SVGIG (reference sequence). The CDR3 is made up of 13 amino acids. The junction had 3 bases not matched to a gene; V was cut back by 2 bases and J by 7 bases. The CDR3 spells CAWSSSGGNEQFF. The CDR3 nucleotides read TGTGCCTGGAGTAGTAGCGGGGGTAATGAGCAGTTCTTC.

This clonotype was counted a few times. The chain combines TRBV20-1 with TRBJ2-5; D remains unclear. V dropped 5 bases and J dropped 4 bases, with 8 bases sitting between them. The germline gives CDR1 DFQATT, CDR2 SNEGSKA (reference sequence). This CDR3 has 11 amino acids. CDR3 sequence reads: CSAWKIETQYF. DNA for the CDR3: TGCAGTGCTTGGAAGATAGAGACCCAGTACTTC.

This clonotype was seen only a few times. The chain recombines TRBV28 with TRBJ2-3, with 8 bases aligning to TRBD1. Germline-derived CDR1 and CDR2 are MDHEN and SYDVKM. This CDR3 comprises 14 residues. Trimming took 8 bases from V and 1 from J; bases not matched to a gene: 5. CDR3 bases: TGTGCCAGCCGGTGGGGACAGGGCACAGATACGCAGTATTTT. It specifies CASRWGQGTDTQYF.

This clonotype is judged large. The V and J genes are TRBV4-3 and TRBJ2-2, with 11 bases fitting TRBD1. J was trimmed by 5 bases and V by 4 bases; bases with no gene match: 0. CDR1 is LGHNA, CDR2 YSLEER, per germline. This CDR3 is built from 14 residues. CDR3: CASSRDRGTGELFF. Here the CDR3 DNA reads TGCGCCAGCAGCCGGGACAGGGGGACCGGGGAGCTGTTTTTT.

This clonotype is labeled large. The rearrangement joins TRBV28 to TRBJ2-1; D gene uncertain. The CDR3 is 12 residues long. The germline gives CDR1 MDHEN, CDR2 SYDVKM. The ends were cut back, 2 bases at V and 5 bases at J, with 4 bases in the middle. This CDR3 is CASSLPNNEQFF. CDR3 nucleotide sequence: TGTGCCAGCAGTTTACCCAACAATGAGCAGTTCTTC. Full variable domain (missing parts from reference TRBV28 and TRBJ2-1): DVKVTQSSRYLVKRTGEKVFLECVQDMDHENMFWYRQDPGLGLRLIYFSYDVKMKEKGDIPEGYSVSREKKERFSLILESASTNQTSMYLCASSLPNNEQFFGPGTRLTVL.

CDR3: CASSRLLGNTIYF. Written as DNA, the CDR3 is TGTGCCAGCAGCCGTCTTTTGGGAAACACCATATATTTT. The chain couples TRBV6-5 to TRBJ1-3; D gene uncertain. Trimming removed 6 bases at V and 4 bases at J, with 10 bases between. CDR3 length: 13 residues. The germline gives CDR1 MNHEY, CDR2 SVGAGI.

The chain uses TRBV11-3 and TRBJ2-5; D is uncertain. With 5 bases removed from V and 5 bases from J, the gap between germline ends came to 18 bases. Germline CDR1 SGHNT, CDR2 YENEEA. This CDR3 has 15 residues. The CDR3 protein is CASSIGQAMTETQYF. The CDR3, as DNA: TGTGCCAGCAGCATAGGTCAGGCAATGACCGAGACCCAGTACTTC. Drawing the rest from reference TRBV11-3 and TRBJ2-5, the complete variable domain is EAGVVQSPRYKIIEKKQPVAFWCNPISGHNTLYWYLQNLGQGPELLIRYENEEAVDDSQLPKDRFSAERLKGVDSTLKIQPAELGDSAVYLCASSIGQAMTETQYFGPGTRLLVL.

The rearrangement links TRBV10-3 to TRBJ2-5; the D gene could be TRBD1 or TRBD2 (5 bases each). Germline assignment: CDR1 ENHRY and CDR2 SYGVKD. The CDR3 extends over 13 amino acids. V gave up 6 bases and J gave up 3 bases, with 11 bases separating them. DNA for the CDR3: TGTGCCATCAGAACGGGACCGAAAGAGACCCAGTACTTC. Translation: CAIRTGPKETQYF.

In this sample, this clonotype turned up a few times. The chain uses TRBV11-2 and TRBJ2-5; tentatively, D is TRBD2 (5 bases). The CDR3 contains 13 residues. Trimming left V 7 bases short and J 5 bases short, with 14 bases between. The germline V gene has CDR1 SGHAT and CDR2 FQNNGV. The DNA for the CDR3 is TGTGCCAGCAATCTGGGAGAAAAGGAGACCCAGTACTTC. Translated, it gives CASNLGEKETQYF.

The V and J genes are TRBV7-8 and TRBJ1-1; D not resolved. Germline loops: CDR1 SGHVS, CDR2 FQNEAQ. There are 13 residues in the CDR3. Between the trimmed V and J ends, which lost 4 bases and 10 bases, there was a span of 16 bases. The CDR3 DNA follows: TGTGCCAGCAGCTCCGACCGAACATGGCGAGCTTTCTTT. As protein: CASSSDRTWRAFF. Full variable domain (remainder filled in from reference TRBV7-8 and TRBJ1-1): GAGVSQSPRYKVAKRGQDVALRCDPISGHVSLFWYQQALGQGPEFLTYFQNEAQLDKSGLPSDRFFAERPEGSVSTLKIQRTQQEDSAVYLCASSSDRTWRAFFGQGTRLTVV.

The rearrangement links TRBV10-3 to TRBJ1-2; TRBD1 agrees at 7 bases. Germline loops: CDR1 ENHRY, CDR2 SYGVKD. The CDR3 covers 13 residues. The junction had 8 bases not matched to a gene; V was cut back by 7 bases and J by 6 bases. The CDR3 reads CAIMTDRVDGYTF. CDR3 bases: TGTGCCATCATGACAGACAGGGTGGATGGCTACACCTTC.

CDR3 sequence (DNA): TGCGCCAGCAGCCCGGGGAGGAGGACAGATACGCAGTATTTT. Protein: CASSPGRRTDTQYF. This chain uses TRBV4-1 with TRBJ2-3; D is perhaps TRBD2 (6 bases). This CDR3 has 14 residues. The germline CDR1 and CDR2 sequences are MGHRA and YSYEKL. V dropped 4 bases and J dropped 3 bases, with 11 bases sitting between them.

In this sample, this clonotype is medium-sized (0.01 to 0.1%). The J gene is TRBJ1-6, the V gene TRBV9; the D is unclear. Germline lookup yields CDR1 SGDLS and CDR2 YYNGEE. This CDR3 has 14 residues. V was trimmed by 1 base and J by 8 bases, leaving 10 bases between them. The CDR3 DNA reads as TGTGCCAGCAGCGTATTGCTCTCAGATTCACCCCTCCACTTT. This encodes CASSVLLSDSPLHF.

Only a few counts were recorded for this clonotype. The chain's CDR3 is CSGAGGVADTQYF. The CDR3, as DNA: TGCAGCGGAGCGGGGGGAGTCGCCGATACGCAGTATTTT. The chain combines TRBV29-1 with TRBJ2-3, with 9 bases identical to TRBD2. V shed 7 bases, J shed 6 bases, and the junction held 8 bases outside the gene matches. The CDR3 length is 13 residues. Germline V gene sequence: CDR1 SQVTM, CDR2 ANQGSEA.